Listed below are T cell receptor beta chains from one sample, sequenced in a study of T cells in localized non-small cell lung cancer. Repertoires were generated with immunoSEQ multiplex PCR, while TCRdb's copy carries only in-frame clones and drops some. The sample has about 24,000 clones, about nine tenths seen once. Sequences were derived from peripheral blood, sampled before any cancer treatment. The receptors shown here come from a man aged 40 to 75 with stage I squamous cell lung carcinoma. CDR3s include the opening cysteine and the closing phenylalanine or tryptophan. Fields, in order: CDR3 DNA, CDR3 protein, D gene, J gene, clone size, V gene. A D gene is named only where the DNA matches it firmly. The size entry is marked missing in some rows and otherwise reads once, few, many or a size class.

CDR3 DNA: TGCAGCGTTGCGCCCCAGGGAGGTAGCTATGGCTACACCTTC; CDR3 protein: CSVAPQGGSYGYTF; D gene: NA; J gene: TRBJ1-2; clone size: NA; V gene: TRBV29-1
CDR3 DNA: TGTGCCAGCTCACCAAACACTGGGACACCCACTAATGAAAAACTGTTTTTT; CDR3 protein: CASSPNTGTPTNEKLFF; D gene: NA; J gene: TRBJ1-4; clone size: NA; V gene: TRBV18
CDR3 DNA: TGCGCCAGCAGCTTCCAGGGGGCAAGGAAGCAGTTCTTC; CDR3 protein: CASSFQGARKQFF; D gene: TRBD1; J gene: TRBJ2-1; clone size: NA; V gene: TRBV5-1
CDR3 DNA: TGCGCCAGCAGCCAAGTTTTAGCCAAAAACATTCAGTACTTC; CDR3 protein: CASSQVLAKNIQYF; D gene: NA; J gene: TRBJ2-4; clone size: NA; V gene: TRBV4-1
CDR3 DNA: TGTGCCGTGGGACAGTACAATCAGCCCCAGCATTTT; CDR3 protein: CAVGQYNQPQHF; D gene: TRBD1; J gene: TRBJ1-5; clone size: NA; V gene: TRBV19
CDR3 DNA: TGTGCCAGCAGCTTTTCACTAGGAAGGTCTGAAGCTTTCTTT; CDR3 protein: CASSFSLGRSEAFF; D gene: NA; J gene: TRBJ1-1; clone size: NA; V gene: TRBV7-8
CDR3 DNA: TGTGCCATCAGTGGTATAGCGGGATCCACAGATACGCAGTATTTT; CDR3 protein: CAISGIAGSTDTQYF; D gene: TRBD2; J gene: TRBJ2-3; clone size: NA; V gene: TRBV10-3
CDR3 DNA: TGTGCCAGCAGCTTAGTAGAGGATACGCAGTATTTT; CDR3 protein: CASSLVEDTQYF; D gene: NA; J gene: TRBJ2-3; clone size: NA; V gene: TRBV11-2
CDR3 DNA: TGTGCCAGCAGCGACAGGAGTGGAAAACTGTTTTTT; CDR3 protein: CASSDRSGKLFF; D gene: NA; J gene: TRBJ1-4; clone size: NA; V gene: TRBV6-1
CDR3 DNA: TGTGCCAGCAGCTTAGCAGGGGGCCTGGGCTACACCTTC; CDR3 protein: CASSLAGGLGYTF; D gene: TRBD1; J gene: TRBJ1-2; clone size: NA; V gene: TRBV7-2
CDR3 DNA: TGTGCCAGCAGTGTTCCGGGGAACGGCTACACCTTC; CDR3 protein: CASSVPGNGYTF; D gene: NA; J gene: TRBJ1-2; clone size: NA; V gene: TRBV28
CDR3 DNA: TGTGCCAGCAGCGTGGACGGGGGTGGTCAGCCCCAGCATTTT; CDR3 protein: CASSVDGGGQPQHF; D gene: NA; J gene: TRBJ1-5; clone size: NA; V gene: TRBV5-4
CDR3 DNA: TGTGCCATCAGTGAGTCGGGTGCTAACGGGGAGCAGTTCTTC; CDR3 protein: CAISESGANGEQFF; D gene: NA; J gene: TRBJ2-1; clone size: NA; V gene: TRBV10-3
CDR3 DNA: TGCAGTGCCCCCACCGGGGAGCTGTTTTTT; CDR3 protein: CSAPTGELFF; D gene: NA; J gene: TRBJ2-2; clone size: NA; V gene: TRBV20-1
CDR3 DNA: TGTGCCAGCAGTCTCTCATGGTCCGTGAACACTGAAGCTTTCTTT; CDR3 protein: CASSLSWSVNTEAFF; D gene: NA; J gene: TRBJ1-1; clone size: NA; V gene: TRBV28
CDR3 DNA: TGTGCCTGGAGTCACAGGACAGCAATCTATAGCAATCAGCCCCAGCATTTT; CDR3 protein: CAWSHRTAIYSNQPQHF; D gene: NA; J gene: TRBJ1-5; clone size: NA; V gene: TRBV30
CDR3 DNA: TGTGCCATCAGTCCTTCGGGGGCGGGCCCGACTCAAGAGACCCAGTACTTC; CDR3 protein: CAISPSGAGPTQETQYF; D gene: NA; J gene: TRBJ2-5; clone size: NA; V gene: TRBV10-3
CDR3 DNA: TGTGCCATCCCCACAGGGAGGACAACTAATGAAAAACTGTTTTTT; CDR3 protein: CAIPTGRTTNEKLFF; D gene: NA; J gene: TRBJ1-4; clone size: NA; V gene: TRBV5-8
CDR3 DNA: TGTGCCAGCAGCTTAGGACTAGCGGGGACGGAAGAGCAGTTCTTC; CDR3 protein: CASSLGLAGTEEQFF; D gene: TRBD2; J gene: TRBJ2-1; clone size: few; V gene: TRBV7-2
CDR3 DNA: TGTGCCAGCAGCCAAGCCCGACAGGGGGCTTATAATTCACCCCTCCACTTT; CDR3 protein: CASSQARQGAYNSPLHF; D gene: TRBD1; J gene: TRBJ1-6; clone size: NA; V gene: TRBV4-2
CDR3 DNA: TGTGCCAGCAGCTCGACAGGGGCGGGAGAGACCCAGTACTTC; CDR3 protein: CASSSTGAGETQYF; D gene: TRBD1; J gene: TRBJ2-5; clone size: NA; V gene: TRBV4-2
CDR3 DNA: TGTGCCAGCAGCTTAACGGGACAGGGGTTCAGTGAGCAGTTCTTC; CDR3 protein: CASSLTGQGFSEQFF; D gene: TRBD1; J gene: TRBJ2-1; clone size: NA; V gene: TRBV7-3
CDR3 DNA: TGTGCCACCAGCAGTGACAGGGGTGCTAATGAAAAACTGTTTTTT; CDR3 protein: CATSSDRGANEKLFF; D gene: TRBD1; J gene: TRBJ1-4; clone size: NA; V gene: TRBV15
CDR3 DNA: TGTGCCAGCAGTTCCTTCCAGGGGTACAATGAGCAGTTCTTC; CDR3 protein: CASSSFQGYNEQFF; D gene: NA; J gene: TRBJ2-1; clone size: NA; V gene: TRBV6-6
CDR3 DNA: TGTGCCAGCAGCGTAGGATATGGCACCGGGGAGCTGTTTTTT; CDR3 protein: CASSVGYGTGELFF; D gene: NA; J gene: TRBJ2-2; clone size: NA; V gene: TRBV9
CDR3 DNA: TGTGCCAGCAGCCCGGGACAGGCGAACTACGAGCAGTACTTC; CDR3 protein: CASSPGQANYEQYF; D gene: TRBD1; J gene: TRBJ2-7; clone size: NA; V gene: TRBV5-5
CDR3 DNA: TGTGCCAGCAGTGAAAGGGGGCAGAATGAAAAACTGTTTTTT; CDR3 protein: CASSERGQNEKLFF; D gene: TRBD1; J gene: TRBJ1-4; clone size: NA; V gene: TRBV2
CDR3 DNA: TGTGCCAGTAGTAGCACTAAGAACACTGAAGCTTTCTTT; CDR3 protein: CASSSTKNTEAFF; D gene: NA; J gene: TRBJ1-1; clone size: NA; V gene: TRBV19
CDR3 DNA: TGTGCCAGCACGGGGACAGGGGGCGGGAACTATGGCTACACCTTC; CDR3 protein: CASTGTGGGNYGYTF; D gene: TRBD1; J gene: TRBJ1-2; clone size: NA; V gene: TRBV27
CDR3 DNA: TGTGCCAGCAGTTACTCCACGGCCTATGGCTACACCTTC; CDR3 protein: CASSYSTAYGYTF; D gene: NA; J gene: TRBJ1-2; clone size: NA; V gene: TRBV6-5
CDR3 DNA: TGTGCCAGCAATCCACTAGGGGACCTTAACTATGGCTACACCTTC; CDR3 protein: CASNPLGDLNYGYTF; D gene: NA; J gene: TRBJ1-2; clone size: NA; V gene: TRBV7-9
CDR3 DNA: TGTGCCAGCAGCTTAGGACAGAGGGCTGGGGAGCTGTTTTTT; CDR3 protein: CASSLGQRAGELFF; D gene: NA; J gene: TRBJ2-2; clone size: NA; V gene: TRBV7-2
CDR3 DNA: TGTGCCAGCAGCTCCAGGCCGAGCTACGAGCAGTACTTC; CDR3 protein: CASSSRPSYEQYF; D gene: NA; J gene: TRBJ2-7; clone size: NA; V gene: TRBV27
CDR3 DNA: TGTGCCACCAGCACCTCTCAGGGTCGGAACACTGAAGCTTTCTTT; CDR3 protein: CATSTSQGRNTEAFF; D gene: NA; J gene: TRBJ1-1; clone size: NA; V gene: TRBV15
CDR3 DNA: TGTGCCAGCTCACCAGGCGGGGTCGGAGCTGAAGCTTTCTTT; CDR3 protein: CASSPGGVGAEAFF; D gene: NA; J gene: TRBJ1-1; clone size: NA; V gene: TRBV18
CDR3 DNA: TGTGCCAACACCGGGACCCTGAACACTGAAGCTTTCTTT; CDR3 protein: CANTGTLNTEAFF; D gene: NA; J gene: TRBJ1-1; clone size: NA; V gene: TRBV2
CDR3 DNA: TGTGCCAGCAGTTTTGCAGGGGCGGGGAGTGAGCAGTACTTC; CDR3 protein: CASSFAGAGSEQYF; D gene: NA; J gene: TRBJ2-7; clone size: NA; V gene: TRBV27
CDR3 DNA: TGTGCCAGCTCAGCAAATGGCCTTACTCGGGAAAAACTGTTTTTT; CDR3 protein: CASSANGLTREKLFF; D gene: NA; J gene: TRBJ1-4; clone size: NA; V gene: TRBV18
CDR3 DNA: TGTGCCATCCTTCGTCGGGGCGAGCAGTACTTC; CDR3 protein: CAILRRGEQYF; D gene: NA; J gene: TRBJ2-7; clone size: NA; V gene: TRBV2